A single sample gave rise to the 19 T cell receptor beta chains below, sequenced in a study of human T cells and chemical hapten exposure. TCRdb recomputed calls from the RACE reads with MiXCR, one row per CDR3 protein. The sample lists a few hundred thousand distinct CDR3 sequences; around 5.5% were seen once. Regarding time point: pre-sensitization, week 0. Specified treatment: therapeutic diphenylcyclopropenone sensitization with weekly scalp DPC. The input for sequencing was whole blood, taken in connection with sensitization to the hapten diphenylcyclopropenone (DPC). These receptors all come from a young woman with alopecia areata. Some clones in this sample may be carry-over from other donors' samples.

This clonotype has ten or more counts. The chain has TRBV7-2 and TRBJ2-3; perhaps D is TRBD1 or TRBD2 (6 bases each). Germline values: CDR1 SGHTA, CDR2 FQGNSA. The CDR3 runs to 16 residues. Deletions cut 1 base from V and 3 bases from J, with 14 bases between. The CDR3 DNA follows: TGTGCCAGCAGCTTAGAACCGGGGGCGCTGACAGATACGCAGTATTTT. Amino acids: CASSLEPGALTDTQYF.

Only a few counts were recorded for this clonotype. The rearrangement links TRBV3-1 to TRBJ2-3, with 11 bases matching TRBD2. The CDR3 extends over 17 amino acids. The J segment lost 5 bases and the V segment lost 4 bases, leaving 11 bases of the junction unmatched. Germline CDR1 is LGHDT and CDR2 is YNNKEL (reference sequence). In DNA form, the CDR3 reads TGTGCCAGCAGCCTCCTAGCGGGGGGCGTCGCCGGAGATACGCAGTATTTT. This gives the protein CASSLLAGGVAGDTQYF.

This chain links TRBV7-8 with TRBJ1-6, with D tentatively TRBD1 (5 bases). Per the germline V gene, CDR1 is SGHVS and CDR2 is FQNEAQ. This CDR3 has 13 amino acids. Deletions cut 5 bases from V and 12 bases from J, with 14 bases between. The CDR3 loop reads CASSPPSREPLHF. The CDR3 coding sequence is TGTGCCAGCAGCCCGCCTTCCAGGGAACCCCTCCACTTT.

This clonotype was observed a handful of times. The V and J genes are TRBV21-1 and TRBJ2-7; the tabulated D call, TRBD1, remains unverified against the DNA. TRBV21-1 is a pseudogene segment. This CDR3 is built from 14 residues. The CDR3 spells CASSKVGASYEQYF. The CDR3 DNA reads TGTGCCAGCAGCAAAGTCGGGGCTTCCTACGAGCAGTACTTC.

This clonotype has ten or more counts. V usage is TRBV12-3 or TRBV12-4 and J usage is TRBJ1-5, with a possible D match to TRBD1 (5 bases). This CDR3 comprises 12 residues. V dropped 7 bases and J dropped 11 bases, with 15 bases sitting between them. CDR3 bases: TGTGCCAGCACCCACGGGGGAGGGGCCCAGCATTTT. Translation: CASTHGGGAQHF.

There are many counts of this clonotype. This chain links TRBV10-3 with TRBJ2-7; D is undetermined. CDR1 ENHRY and CDR2 SYGVKD come from the germline V gene. V was clipped by 8 bases and J by 5 bases, with 4 bases between them. The CDR3 totals 9 residues. The CDR3 is CAIGDEQYF. The CDR3 region has the DNA TGTGCCATCGGGGACGAGCAGTACTTC.

This clonotype has more than one count but fewer than ten. This chain connects TRBV29-1 to TRBJ1-3; D unresolved. The CDR3 is made up of 13 amino acids. Trimming cost V 8 bases and J 2 bases, with 13 bases left between them. CDR1 SQVTM and CDR2 ANQGSEA come from the germline V gene. CDR3 sequence: CSLRCQPGNTIYF. Written as DNA, the CDR3 is TGCAGCCTGAGGTGCCAGCCTGGAAACACCATATATTTT.

This sequence joins TRBV20-1 and TRBJ1-5; 10 bases are shared with TRBD1. V gave up 3 bases and J gave up 4 bases; unmatched junction bases: 9. The CDR3 runs 16 residues. From germline, CDR1 is DFQATT and CDR2 SNEGSKA (reference sequence). Written as DNA, the CDR3 is TGCAGTGCTAGTTACCTGGTGGGACAGGGGAATCAGCCCCAGCATTTT. This encodes CSASYLVGQGNQPQHF.

The chain employs TRBV12-3 or TRBV12-4 and TRBJ1-2, with 12 bases aligning to TRBD1. This CDR3 has 15 amino acids. V was clipped by 6 bases and J by 2 bases; unmatched bases: 4. The CDR3 bases are TGTGCCAGCAGCGGGGGACAGGGGGCCAACTATGGCTACACCTTC. Its translation: CASSGGQGANYGYTF.

This clonotype was recorded at least ten times. This chain joins TRBV3-1 and TRBJ2-7; possibly TRBD2 for D (5 bases). V lost 3 bases and J 4 bases, leaving 16 bases between the germline ends. Germline V gives CDR1 LGHDT, CDR2 YNNKEL (reference sequence). This CDR3 region has 15 residues. CDR3 protein: CASSHVRAGTYEQYF. The CDR3 DNA is TGTGCCAGCAGCCACGTTAGGGCGGGTACTTACGAGCAGTACTTC.

This sequence joins TRBV7-6 and TRBJ2-3; D gene ambiguous. From germline, CDR1 is SGHVS and CDR2 FNYEAQ. This CDR3 comprises 14 residues. V gave up 1 base and J gave up 2 bases, with 7 bases separating them. The CDR3 DNA follows: TGTGCCAGCAGCTTAGAGGTATACACAGATACGCAGTATTTT. As protein: CASSLEVYTDTQYF.

The sample holds a few counts of this clonotype. The rearrangement links TRBV20-1 to TRBJ1-4; tentative D call: TRBD1 (6 bases). The CDR3 contains 13 residues. V gave up 7 bases and J gave up 4 bases, with 13 bases separating them. Germline-derived CDR1 and CDR2 are DFQATT and SNEGSKA (reference sequence). The CDR3 DNA is TGCAGTGGGGGGCGTCAGTTTAATGAAAAACTGTTTTTT. Amino acid sequence: CSGGRQFNEKLFF.

This clonotype has a count of ten or more. The gene calls are TRBV28 and TRBJ2-3, with TRBD2 matching 8 bases. CDR1 MDHEN and CDR2 SYDVKM come from the germline V gene. The CDR3 extends over 17 amino acids. V dropped 7 bases and J dropped 6; count of bases not matched to a gene: 18. The CDR3 protein is CASNPRWNGGADDTQYF. The CDR3, as DNA: TGTGCCAGCAACCCCCGGTGGAACGGGGGGGCAGACGATACGCAGTATTTT.

CDR3 DNA sequence: TGTGCCAGCAGCCCAAGCGCCGGGACTAGCGGAGAGACGCAGTATTTT. Translation gives CASSPSAGTSGETQYF. The chain links TRBV9 to TRBJ2-3; TRBD2 aligns across 11 bases. Germline V CDR1 and CDR2: SGDLS, YYNGEE. The V and J ends lost 4 bases and 9 bases, in that order; junction bases with no gene match: 13. The CDR3 is 16 amino acids.

This clonotype has a count of ten or more. The chain combines TRBV7-2 with TRBJ2-3; the D is unclear. The CDR3 covers 13 residues. Trimming removed 4 bases from V and 3 bases from J, with 8 bases in between. Germline V gene sequence: CDR1 SGHTA, CDR2 FQGNSA. The CDR3 sequence: CASSSQRTDTQYF. CDR3 DNA sequence: TGTGCCAGCAGCTCCCAACGGACAGATACGCAGTATTTT.

This clonotype has ten or more counts. The V and J genes are TRBV12-3 or TRBV12-4 and TRBJ1-1; 10 nucleotides match TRBD1. With 6 bases clipped from V and 5 bases from J, the junction kept 9 bases outside the gene matches. This CDR3 is 15 amino acids long. DNA for the CDR3: TGTGCCAGCAGCCTCCGGGACAGGGGTGAGACTGAAGCTTTCTTT. This translates into CASSLRDRGETEAFF.

This clonotype was observed at least ten times. The CDR3 loop reads CASSELIGMLTEAFF. The CDR3 region has the DNA TGTGCCAGCAGTGAATTGATAGGGATGCTCACTGAAGCTTTCTTT. The gene calls are TRBV25-1 and TRBJ1-1; D gene unclear. The length of the CDR3 is 15 residues. Germline CDR1 reads MGHDK; CDR2 reads SYGVNS. The V end lost 1 base, the J end lost 4 bases, and 13 bases lay between the germline ends.

The V call is TRBV7-2, the J call TRBJ2-5; 8 positions match TRBD1. The CDR3 is made up of 16 amino acids. The J segment lost 7 bases and the V segment lost 5 bases, leaving 15 bases of the junction unmatched. Germline CDR1 SGHTA, CDR2 FQGNSA. DNA for the CDR3: TGTGCCAGCAGCCGTATTACCCCAGGGGGCCGAGGGACCCAGTACTTC. It is translated as CASSRITPGGRGTQYF.

This chain connects TRBV6-5 to TRBJ1-2, with D uncertain. Germline CDR1 and CDR2: MNHEY and SVGAGI. V was trimmed by 8 bases and J by 5 bases, leaving 15 bases between them. The CDR3 length is 13 residues. CDR3: CASRREALYGYTF. The CDR3 coding sequence is TGTGCCAGCCGACGGGAAGCGCTGTATGGCTACACCTTC.